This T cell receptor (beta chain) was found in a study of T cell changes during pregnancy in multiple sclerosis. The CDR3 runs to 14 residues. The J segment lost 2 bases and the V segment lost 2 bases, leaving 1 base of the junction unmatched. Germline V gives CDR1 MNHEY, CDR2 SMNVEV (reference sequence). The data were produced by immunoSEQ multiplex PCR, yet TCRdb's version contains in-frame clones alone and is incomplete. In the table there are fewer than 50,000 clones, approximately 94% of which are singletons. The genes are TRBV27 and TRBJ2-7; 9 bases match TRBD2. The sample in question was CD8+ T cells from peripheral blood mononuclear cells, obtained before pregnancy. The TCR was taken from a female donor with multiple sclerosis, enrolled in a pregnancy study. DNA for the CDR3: TGTGCCAGCAGTTTACTAGCGGGGACCTACGAGCAGTACTTC. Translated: CASSLLAGTYEQYF.